There are many counts of the clone carrying this T cell receptor beta chain. This sample was included in a study of T-cell reconstitution after alpha-beta-depleted transplantation in children. Preparation of the TCRbeta library was carried out with unique molecular identifiers. TCRdb used MiXCR to reprocess the PCR reads, holding one entry per CDR3 protein. The sample consists of some 640,000 distinct CDR3 sequences, around 16% of them appearing once. Material: PBMCs from the stem cell graft donor, obtained from the stem cell graft. The origin of this receptor is a human donor who donated a stem cell graft to a child with acute myeloid leukemia.

The CDR3 loop reads CASARQSLNNEQFF. CDR3 nucleotides: TGTGCCAGCGCCCGACAGAGCCTAAACAATGAGCAGTTCTTC. This sequence joins TRBV12-3 or TRBV12-4 and TRBJ2-1; TRBD1 is a possible D gene (5 bases). The CDR3 consists of 14 residues. V lost 8 bases to trimming and J lost 5 bases, with 16 bases between them.